This TCR beta chain was captured in a study of blood T cell repertoires in COVID-19. Study-wide context: Acute and convalescent COVID-19 specimens originated in the United States, Italy and Spain.

Original analysis: The assay estimated nucleated cells by amplifying reference gene primers. The data were produced by immunoSEQ multiplex PCR, yet TCRdb's version contains in-frame clones alone and is incomplete. That table supplies the V and J calls and clone size; D and trimming were determined from the DNA. This sample carries about 210,000 clones, around 90% of them seen once, and the ten largest clones take 10%. Ages ranged from roughly 18 to 100 years, with residence in about two dozen US areas. Donors were grouped by their self-reported clinical history. From germline, CDR1 is ENHRY and CDR2 SYGVKD. The CDR3 is 14 amino acids. Trimming took 6 bases from V and 3 from J; bases not matched to a gene: 7.

This chain connects TRBV10-3 to TRBJ1-1; TRBD1 agrees at 7 bases. Source material: PBMCs or T cells enriched from blood (not recorded which). The receptor was isolated from a man aged 18 to 29 with acute COVID-19. The CDR3 DNA sequence: TGTGCCATCAGCTTACAGGGGAAGGACACTGAAGCTTTCTTT. Amino acids: CAISLQGKDTEAFF.